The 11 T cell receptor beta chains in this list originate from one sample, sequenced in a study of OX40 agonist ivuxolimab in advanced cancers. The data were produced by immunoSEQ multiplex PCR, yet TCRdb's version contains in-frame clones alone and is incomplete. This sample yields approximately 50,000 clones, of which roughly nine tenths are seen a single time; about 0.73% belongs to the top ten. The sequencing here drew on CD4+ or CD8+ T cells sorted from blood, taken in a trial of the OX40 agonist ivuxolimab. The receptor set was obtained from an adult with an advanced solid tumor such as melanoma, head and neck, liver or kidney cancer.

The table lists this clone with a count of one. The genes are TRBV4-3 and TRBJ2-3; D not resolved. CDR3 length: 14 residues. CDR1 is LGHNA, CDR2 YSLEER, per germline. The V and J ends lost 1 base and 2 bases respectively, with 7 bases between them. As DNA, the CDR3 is TGCGCCAGCAGCCAAGCTCGGGCCACAGATACGCAGTATTTT. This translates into CASSQARATDTQYF.

CDR3 DNA sequence: TGTGCCAGCAGCCAGGGCGGCGCGAACACCGGGGAGCTGTTTTTT. Protein sequence: CASSQGGANTGELFF. The rearrangement joins TRBV4-2 to TRBJ2-2; D remains ambiguous. The ends were cut back, 3 bases at V and 0 bases at J, with 8 bases in the middle. CDR3 length equals 15 residues. The V gene's germline CDR1 is LGHNA and CDR2 YNFKEQ.

This chain's CDR3 is CASSDGLAGGGETQYF. Here the CDR3 DNA reads TGTGCCAGCAGCGATGGACTAGCGGGAGGGGGGGAGACCCAGTACTTC. The genes are TRBV7-9 and TRBJ2-5, with 15 bases matching TRBD2. J lost 5 bases, V lost 5 bases, and 6 bases had no gene match. Germline values: CDR1 SEHNR, CDR2 FQNEAQ (reference sequence). This CDR3 is built from 16 residues. The variable domain in full, completed from reference TRBV7-9 and TRBJ2-5, reads DTGVSQNPRHKITKRGQNVTFRCDPISEHNRLYWYRQTLGQGPEFLTYFQNEAQLEKSRLLSDRFSAERPKGSFSTLEIQRTEQGDSAMYLCASSDGLAGGGETQYFGPGTRLLVL.

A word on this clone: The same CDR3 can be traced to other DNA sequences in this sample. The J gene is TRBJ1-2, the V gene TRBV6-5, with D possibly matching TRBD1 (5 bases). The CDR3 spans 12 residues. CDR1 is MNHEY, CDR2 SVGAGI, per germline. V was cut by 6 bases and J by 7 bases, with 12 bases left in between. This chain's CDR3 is CASRLQGFGYTF. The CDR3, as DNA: TGTGCCAGCAGACTTCAGGGATTTGGCTACACCTTC.

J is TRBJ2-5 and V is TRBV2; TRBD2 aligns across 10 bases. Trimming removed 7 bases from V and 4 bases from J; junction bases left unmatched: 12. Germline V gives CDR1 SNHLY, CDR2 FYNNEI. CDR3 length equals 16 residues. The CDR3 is CASKYLAGALIETQYF. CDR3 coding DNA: TGTGCCAGCAAGTATCTAGCGGGAGCGCTTATAGAGACCCAGTACTTC.

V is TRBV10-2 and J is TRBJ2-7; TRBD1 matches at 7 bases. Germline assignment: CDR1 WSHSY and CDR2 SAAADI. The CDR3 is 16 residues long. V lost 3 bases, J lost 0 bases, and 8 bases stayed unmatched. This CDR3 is CASSDPGTVSSYEQYF. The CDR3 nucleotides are TGCGCCAGCAGTGACCCCGGGACAGTTAGCTCCTACGAGCAGTACTTC.

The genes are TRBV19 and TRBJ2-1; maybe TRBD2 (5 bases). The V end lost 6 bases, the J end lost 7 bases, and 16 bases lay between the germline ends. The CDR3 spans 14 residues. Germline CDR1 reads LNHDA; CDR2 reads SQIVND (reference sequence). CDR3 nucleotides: TGTGCCAGTAGCTGGCGGTGGGAGTGGAATGAGCAGTTCTTC. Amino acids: CASSWRWEWNEQFF.

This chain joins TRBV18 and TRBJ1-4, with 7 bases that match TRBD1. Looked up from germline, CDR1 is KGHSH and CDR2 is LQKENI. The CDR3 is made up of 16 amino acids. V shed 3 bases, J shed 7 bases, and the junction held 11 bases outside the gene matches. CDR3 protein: CASSPFATGSGEKLFF. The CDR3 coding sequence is TGTGCCAGCTCACCCTTCGCGACAGGGAGTGGTGAAAAACTGTTTTTT.

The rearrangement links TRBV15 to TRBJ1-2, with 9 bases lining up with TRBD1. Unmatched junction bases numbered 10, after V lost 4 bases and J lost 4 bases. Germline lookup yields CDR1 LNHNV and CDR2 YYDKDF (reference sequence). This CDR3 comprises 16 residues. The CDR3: CATSIGGTGGAYGYTF. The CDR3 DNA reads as TGTGCCACCAGCATCGGGGGTACAGGGGGCGCCTATGGCTACACCTTC. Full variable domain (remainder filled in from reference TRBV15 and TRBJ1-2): DAMVIQNPRYQVTQFGKPVTLSCSQTLNHNVMYWYQQKSSQAPKLLFHYYDKDFNNEADTPDNFQSRRPNTSFCFLDIRSPGLGDTAMYLCATSIGGTGGAYGYTFGSGTRLTVV.

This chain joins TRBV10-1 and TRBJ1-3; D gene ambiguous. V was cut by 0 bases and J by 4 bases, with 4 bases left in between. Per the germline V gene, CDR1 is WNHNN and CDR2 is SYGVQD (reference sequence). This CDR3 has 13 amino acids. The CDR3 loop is CASSESGGNTIYF. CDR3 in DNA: TGCGCCAGCAGTGAGTCGGGGGGAAACACCATATATTTT.

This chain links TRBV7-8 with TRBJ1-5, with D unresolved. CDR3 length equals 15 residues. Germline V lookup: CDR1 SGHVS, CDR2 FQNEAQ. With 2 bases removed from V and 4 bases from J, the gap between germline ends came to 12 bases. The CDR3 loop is CASSLLPGRNQPQHF. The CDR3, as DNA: TGTGCCAGCAGCTTATTGCCAGGAAGAAATCAGCCCCAGCATTTT.